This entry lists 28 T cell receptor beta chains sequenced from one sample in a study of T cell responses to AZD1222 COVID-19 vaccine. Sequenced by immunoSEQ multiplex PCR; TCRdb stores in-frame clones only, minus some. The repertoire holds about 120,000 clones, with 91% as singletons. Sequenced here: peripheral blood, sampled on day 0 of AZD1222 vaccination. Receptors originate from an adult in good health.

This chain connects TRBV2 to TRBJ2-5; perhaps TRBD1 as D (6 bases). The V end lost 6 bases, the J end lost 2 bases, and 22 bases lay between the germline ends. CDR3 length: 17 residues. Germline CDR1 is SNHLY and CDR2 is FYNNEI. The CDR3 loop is CASRGHRTANLQETQYF. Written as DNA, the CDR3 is TGTGCCAGCAGGGGACATAGGACAGCGAATTTACAAGAGACCCAGTACTTC.

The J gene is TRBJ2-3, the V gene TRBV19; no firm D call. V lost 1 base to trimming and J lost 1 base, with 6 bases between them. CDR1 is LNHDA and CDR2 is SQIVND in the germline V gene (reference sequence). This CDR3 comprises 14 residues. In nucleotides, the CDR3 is TGTGCCAGTAGTATAGGACTGGGCACAGATACGCAGTATTTT. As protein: CASSIGLGTDTQYF.

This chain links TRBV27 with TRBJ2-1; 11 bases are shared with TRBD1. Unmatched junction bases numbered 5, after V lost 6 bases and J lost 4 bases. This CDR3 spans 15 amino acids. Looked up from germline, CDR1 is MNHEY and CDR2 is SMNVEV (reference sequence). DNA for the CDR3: TGTGCCAGCAGCACCGGGACAGGGGGATACAATGAGCAGTTCTTC. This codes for CASSTGTGGYNEQFF.

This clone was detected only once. CDR3 sequence: CASTVGAAVRTEAFF. CDR3 nucleotides: TGTGCCAGTACCGTAGGGGCGGCGGTTAGAACTGAAGCTTTCTTT. This chain links TRBV19 with TRBJ1-1; the D gene is possibly TRBD1 (5 bases). CDR3 length: 15 amino acids. V was clipped by 7 bases and J by 5 bases, with 20 bases between them. Germline lookup yields CDR1 LNHDA and CDR2 SQIVND (reference sequence). Supplemented by reference TRBV19 and TRBJ1-1, the full variable domain reads DGGITQSPKYLFRKEGQNVTLSCEQNLNHDAMYWYRQDPGQGLRLIYYSQIVNDFQKGDIAEGYSVSREKKESFPLTVTSAQKNPTAFYLCASTVGAAVRTEAFFGQGTRLTVV.

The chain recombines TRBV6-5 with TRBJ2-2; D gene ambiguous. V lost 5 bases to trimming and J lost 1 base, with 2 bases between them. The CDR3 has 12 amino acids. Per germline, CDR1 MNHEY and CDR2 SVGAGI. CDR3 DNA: TGTGCCAGCAGTCAGAACACCGGGGAGCTGTTTTTT. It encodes CASSQNTGELFF.

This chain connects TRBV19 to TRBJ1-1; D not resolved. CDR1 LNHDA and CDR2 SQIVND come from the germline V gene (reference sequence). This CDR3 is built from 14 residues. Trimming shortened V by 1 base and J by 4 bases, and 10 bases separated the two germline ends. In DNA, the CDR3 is TGTGCCAGTAGTATAGTGGGAAGGTCCACTGAAGCTTTCTTT. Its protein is CASSIVGRSTEAFF.

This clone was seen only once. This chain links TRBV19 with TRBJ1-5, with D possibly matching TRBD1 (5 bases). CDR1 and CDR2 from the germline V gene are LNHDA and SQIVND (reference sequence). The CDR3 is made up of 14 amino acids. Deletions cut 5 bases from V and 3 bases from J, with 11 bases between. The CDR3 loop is CASSRGANNQPQHF. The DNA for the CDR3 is TGTGCCAGTAGTCGAGGGGCGAACAATCAGCCCCAGCATTTT.

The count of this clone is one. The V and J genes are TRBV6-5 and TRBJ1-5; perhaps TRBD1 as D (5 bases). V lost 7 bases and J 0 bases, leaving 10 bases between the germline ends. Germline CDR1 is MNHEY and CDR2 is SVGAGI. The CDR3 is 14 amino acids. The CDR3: CASTGRSSNQPQHF. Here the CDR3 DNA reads TGTGCCAGCACGGGGCGGTCTAGCAATCAGCCCCAGCATTTT.

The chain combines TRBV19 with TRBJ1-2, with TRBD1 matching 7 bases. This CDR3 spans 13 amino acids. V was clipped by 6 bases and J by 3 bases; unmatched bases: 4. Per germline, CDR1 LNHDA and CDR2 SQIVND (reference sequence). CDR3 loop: CASSNRGDYGYTF. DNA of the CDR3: TGTGCCAGTAGCAACAGGGGCGACTATGGCTACACCTTC.

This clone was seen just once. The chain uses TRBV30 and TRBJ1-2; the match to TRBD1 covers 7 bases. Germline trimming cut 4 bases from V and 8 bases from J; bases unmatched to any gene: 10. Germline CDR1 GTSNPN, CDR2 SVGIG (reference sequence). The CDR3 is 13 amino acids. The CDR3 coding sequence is TGTGCCTGGACCAGAGAGGACAGGCGGGGCTACACCTTC. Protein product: CAWTREDRRGYTF.

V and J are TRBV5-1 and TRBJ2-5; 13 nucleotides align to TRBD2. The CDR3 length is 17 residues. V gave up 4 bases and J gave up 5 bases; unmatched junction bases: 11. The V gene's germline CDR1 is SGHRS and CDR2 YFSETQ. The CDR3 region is CASSPTGLAGPRETQYF. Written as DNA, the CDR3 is TGCGCCAGCAGCCCGACGGGACTAGCGGGGCCTAGGGAGACCCAGTACTTC.

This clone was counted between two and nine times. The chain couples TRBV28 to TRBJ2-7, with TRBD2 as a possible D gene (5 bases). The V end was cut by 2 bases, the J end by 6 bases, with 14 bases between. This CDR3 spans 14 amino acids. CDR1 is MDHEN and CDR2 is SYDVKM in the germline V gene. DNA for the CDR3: TGTGCCAGCAGTTTAGAGGGCTGGAGTCGCGAGCAGTACTTC. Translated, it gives CASSLEGWSREQYF. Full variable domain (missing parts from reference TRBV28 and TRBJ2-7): DVKVTQSSRYLVKRTGEKVFLECVQDMDHENMFWYRQDPGLGLRLIYFSYDVKMKEKGDIPEGYSVSREKKERFSLILESASTNQTSMYLCASSLEGWSREQYFGPGTRLTVT.

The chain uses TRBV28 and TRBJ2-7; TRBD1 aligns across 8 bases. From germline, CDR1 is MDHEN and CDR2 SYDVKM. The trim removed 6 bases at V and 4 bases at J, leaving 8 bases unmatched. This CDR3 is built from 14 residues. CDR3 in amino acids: CASRGRDRLYEQYF. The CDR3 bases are TGTGCCAGCAGGGGCCGGGACAGGCTGTACGAGCAGTACTTC. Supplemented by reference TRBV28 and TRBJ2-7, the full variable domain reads DVKVTQSSRYLVKRTGEKVFLECVQDMDHENMFWYRQDPGLGLRLIYFSYDVKMKEKGDIPEGYSVSREKKERFSLILESASTNQTSMYLCASRGRDRLYEQYFGPGTRLTVT.

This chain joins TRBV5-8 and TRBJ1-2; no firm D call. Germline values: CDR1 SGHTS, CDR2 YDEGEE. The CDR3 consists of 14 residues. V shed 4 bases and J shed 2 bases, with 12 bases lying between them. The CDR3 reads CASSRITKNYGYTF. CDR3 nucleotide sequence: TGTGCCAGCAGCCGTATCACAAAAAACTATGGCTACACCTTC.

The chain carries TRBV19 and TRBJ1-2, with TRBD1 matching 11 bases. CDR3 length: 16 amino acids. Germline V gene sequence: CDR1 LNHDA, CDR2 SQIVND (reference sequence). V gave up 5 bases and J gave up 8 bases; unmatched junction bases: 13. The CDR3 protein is CASSPGQGANIPGYTF. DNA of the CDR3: TGTGCCAGTAGTCCTGGACAGGGGGCCAATATTCCCGGCTACACCTTC.

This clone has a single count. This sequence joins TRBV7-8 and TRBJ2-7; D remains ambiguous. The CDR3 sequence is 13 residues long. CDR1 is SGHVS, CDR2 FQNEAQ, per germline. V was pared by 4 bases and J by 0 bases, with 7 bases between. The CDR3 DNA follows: TGTGCCAGCAGCTCGTCTTCCTCCTACGAGCAGTACTTC. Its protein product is CASSSSSSYEQYF.

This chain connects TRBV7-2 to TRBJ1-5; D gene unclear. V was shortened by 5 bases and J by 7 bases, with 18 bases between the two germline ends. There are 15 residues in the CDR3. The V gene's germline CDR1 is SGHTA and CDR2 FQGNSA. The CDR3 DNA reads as TGTGCCAGCAGCCAGGTTCGCAGTGCGAAGCAGCCCCAGCATTTT. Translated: CASSQVRSAKQPQHF.

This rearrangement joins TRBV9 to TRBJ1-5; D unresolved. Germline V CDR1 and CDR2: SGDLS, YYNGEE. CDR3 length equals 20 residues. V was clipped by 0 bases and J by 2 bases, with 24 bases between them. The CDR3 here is CASSVVRLPTDIGGNQPQHF. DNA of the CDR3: TGTGCCAGCAGCGTAGTAAGGTTACCTACCGATATAGGTGGCAATCAGCCCCAGCATTTT.

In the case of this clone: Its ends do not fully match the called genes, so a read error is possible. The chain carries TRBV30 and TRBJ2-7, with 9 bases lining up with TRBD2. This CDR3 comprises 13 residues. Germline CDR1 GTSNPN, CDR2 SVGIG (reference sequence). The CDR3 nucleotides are TGTGCCTGGAGCCCACCTTCTAGCGGGACAGAACACTTC. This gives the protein CAWSPPSSGTEHF.

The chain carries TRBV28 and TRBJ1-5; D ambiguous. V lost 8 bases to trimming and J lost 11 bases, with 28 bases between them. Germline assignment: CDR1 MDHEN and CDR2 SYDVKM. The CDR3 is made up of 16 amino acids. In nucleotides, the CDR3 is TGTGCCAGCCGCCCTCCCCGGTTATCTGGTGTAGAGTCCCAGCATTTT. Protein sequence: CASRPPRLSGVESQHF. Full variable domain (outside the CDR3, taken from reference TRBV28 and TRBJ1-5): DVKVTQSSRYLVKRTGEKVFLECVQDMDHENMFWYRQDPGLGLRLIYFSYDVKMKEKGDIPEGYSVSREKKERFSLILESASTNQTSMYLCASRPPRLSGVESQHFGDGTRLSIL.

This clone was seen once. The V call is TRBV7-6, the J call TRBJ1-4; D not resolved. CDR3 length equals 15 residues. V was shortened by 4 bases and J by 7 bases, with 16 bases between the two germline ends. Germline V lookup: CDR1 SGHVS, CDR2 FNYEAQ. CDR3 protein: CASSSDVGLGEKLFF. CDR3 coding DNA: TGTGCCAGCAGCTCCGACGTTGGATTAGGTGAAAAACTGTTTTTT. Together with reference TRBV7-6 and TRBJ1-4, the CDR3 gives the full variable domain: GAGVSQSPRYKVTKRGQDVALRCDPISGHVSLYWYRQALGQGPEFLTYFNYEAQQDKSGLPNDRFSAERPEGSISTLTIQRTEQRDSAMYRCASSSDVGLGEKLFFGSGTQLSVL.

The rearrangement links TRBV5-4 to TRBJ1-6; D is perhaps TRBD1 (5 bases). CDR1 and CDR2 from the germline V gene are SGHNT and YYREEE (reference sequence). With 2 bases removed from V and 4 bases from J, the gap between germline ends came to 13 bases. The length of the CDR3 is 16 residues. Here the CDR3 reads CASSFAREGYNSPLHF. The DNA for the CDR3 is TGTGCCAGCAGCTTTGCCAGGGAGGGGTATAATTCACCCCTCCACTTT.

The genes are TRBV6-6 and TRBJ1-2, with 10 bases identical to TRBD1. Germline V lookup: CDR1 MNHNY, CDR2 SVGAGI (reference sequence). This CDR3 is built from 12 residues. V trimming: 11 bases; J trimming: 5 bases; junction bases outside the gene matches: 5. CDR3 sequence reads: CALGTGEYGYTF. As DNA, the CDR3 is TGTGCCCTAGGGACAGGGGAATATGGCTACACCTTC.

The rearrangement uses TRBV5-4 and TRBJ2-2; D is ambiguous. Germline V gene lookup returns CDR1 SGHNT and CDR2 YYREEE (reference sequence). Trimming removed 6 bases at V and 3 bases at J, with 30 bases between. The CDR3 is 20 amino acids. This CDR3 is CASNQLPRLDPLSYTGELFF. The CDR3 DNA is TGTGCCAGCAACCAGCTCCCAAGATTAGACCCTCTATCCTACACCGGGGAGCTGTTTTTT.

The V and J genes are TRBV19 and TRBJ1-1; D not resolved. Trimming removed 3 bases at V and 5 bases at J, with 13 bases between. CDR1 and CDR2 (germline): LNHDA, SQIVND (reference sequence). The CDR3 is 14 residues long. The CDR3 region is CASSMGWQRTEAFF. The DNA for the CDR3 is TGTGCCAGTAGTATGGGGTGGCAGCGGACTGAAGCTTTCTTT.

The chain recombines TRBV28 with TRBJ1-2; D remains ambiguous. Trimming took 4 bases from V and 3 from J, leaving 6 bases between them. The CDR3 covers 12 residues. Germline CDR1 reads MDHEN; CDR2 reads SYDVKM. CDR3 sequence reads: CASSWLYYGYTF. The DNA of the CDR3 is TGTGCCAGCAGTTGGCTCTACTATGGCTACACCTTC.

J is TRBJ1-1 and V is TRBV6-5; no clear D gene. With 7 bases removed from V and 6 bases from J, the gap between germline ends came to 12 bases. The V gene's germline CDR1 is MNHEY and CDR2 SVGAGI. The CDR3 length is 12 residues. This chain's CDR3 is CASTLLWAEAFF. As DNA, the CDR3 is TGTGCCAGCACCCTCCTATGGGCTGAAGCTTTCTTT.

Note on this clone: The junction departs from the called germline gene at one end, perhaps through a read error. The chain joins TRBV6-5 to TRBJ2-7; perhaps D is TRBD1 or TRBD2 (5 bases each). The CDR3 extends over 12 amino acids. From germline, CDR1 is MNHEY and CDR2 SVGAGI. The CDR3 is CASSYWGRFWDF. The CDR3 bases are TGTGCCAGCAGTTACTGGGGACGGTTCTGGGACTTC.